The source of this T cell receptor beta chain is a study of blood T cell repertoires in COVID-19. The CDR3 totals 15 residues. CDR1 is MNHNS and CDR2 is SASEGT in the germline V gene. V was shortened by 2 bases and J by 7 bases, with 14 bases between the two germline ends. In the study's own analysis: Reference gene primer amplification gave estimated nucleated cell counts. The data were produced by immunoSEQ multiplex PCR, yet TCRdb's version contains in-frame clones alone and is incomplete. Clonal size and the V and J genes are those of that table, whereas D and trimming came from the DNA. The profile covers approximately 300,000 clones, with around four fifths appearing a single time and around 1.2% taken by the ten largest.

The sequence derives from a woman in her fifties or sixties with acute or convalescent COVID-19. Sequences were obtained from peripheral blood. The V and J genes are TRBV6-1 and TRBJ2-2; a weak D match, TRBD2 (7 bases). CDR3 sequence reads: CASSERGGSSGELFF. DNA of the CDR3: TGTGCCAGCAGTGAAAGGGGGGGATCAAGCGGGGAGCTGTTTTTT.